These T cell receptor beta chains were read from a single sample in a study of shared clonotypes between healthy human individuals. Clones were sequenced by immunoSEQ multiplex PCR, and TCRdb holds only the in-frame ones, with some missing. The repertoire holds about 520,000 clones, with around four fifths as singletons. The sample consisted of PBMCs. These receptors all stem from a woman in her forties in good health. Some clones in this sample may be carry-over from other donors' samples. The CDR3 runs from the conserved cysteine through the conserved F or W. D genes are given only for firm matches. Expanded clones are given a class, and other clones once, few, many or no size at all.

D gene: .; J gene: TRBJ1-1; clone size: few; V gene: TRBV30; CDR3 DNA: TGTGCCTGGAGTCTTTCTGCTTCAACTTATGCCACTGAAGCTTTCTTT; CDR3 protein: CAWSLSASTYATEAFF
D gene: .; J gene: TRBJ1-4; clone size: .; V gene: TRBV19; CDR3 DNA: TGTGCCAGTAGTCCGCAACAGGGTGCGGGTGAAAAACTGTTTTTT; CDR3 protein: CASSPQQGAGEKLFF
D gene: TRBD2; J gene: TRBJ2-7; clone size: .; V gene: TRBV7-8; CDR3 DNA: TGTGCCAGCAGCCCCTGGACTAGCGGGAGTCTGGGCGAGCAGTACTTC; CDR3 protein: CASSPWTSGSLGEQYF
D gene: .; J gene: TRBJ2-5; clone size: .; V gene: TRBV15; CDR3 DNA: TGTGCCACCAGCCCACGGACAGCAGAGACCCAGTACTTC; CDR3 protein: CATSPRTAETQYF
D gene: TRBD2; J gene: TRBJ2-5; clone size: few; V gene: TRBV7-8; CDR3 DNA: TGTGCCAGCAGCTTAGAGGGGACGGGGGGATCCCAGTACTTC; CDR3 protein: CASSLEGTGGSQYF
D gene: TRBD2; J gene: TRBJ2-3; clone size: .; V gene: TRBV25-1; CDR3 DNA: TGTGCCAGCAGTCCGCTAGCGGGAGTTTCAGATACGCAGTATTTT; CDR3 protein: CASSPLAGVSDTQYF
D gene: TRBD2; J gene: TRBJ2-1; clone size: .; V gene: TRBV6-5; CDR3 DNA: TGTGCCAGCAGTTATGGGGCGGGAGCCTACAATGAGCAGTTCTTC; CDR3 protein: CASSYGAGAYNEQFF
D gene: TRBD1; J gene: TRBJ2-3; clone size: .; V gene: TRBV11-2; CDR3 DNA: TGTGCCAGCAGCCCTTCCGGGACAGGGGGCGGAGGTACGCAGTATTTT; CDR3 protein: CASSPSGTGGGGTQYF
D gene: TRBD1; J gene: TRBJ1-2; clone size: once; V gene: TRBV4-1; CDR3 DNA: TGCGCCAGCAGCCAAGGGAAGGGACAGGGGTACGGCTACACCTTC; CDR3 protein: CASSQGKGQGYGYTF
D gene: .; J gene: TRBJ2-3; clone size: .; V gene: TRBV19; CDR3 DNA: TGTGCCAGTAGTGTGGGACCCACAGATACGCAGTATTTT; CDR3 protein: CASSVGPTDTQYF
D gene: .; J gene: TRBJ1-5; clone size: .; V gene: TRBV28; CDR3 DNA: TGTGCCAGCACCCCTCCCCCGCGACCGGCTGTACGATATAGCAATCAGCCCCAGCATTTT; CDR3 protein: CASTPPPRPAVRYSNQPQHF
D gene: .; J gene: TRBJ1-1; clone size: .; V gene: TRBV28; CDR3 DNA: TGTGCCAGCAGGGGGACAAAACGGGGGCTGAAGAACACTGAAGCTTTCTTT; CDR3 protein: CASRGTKRGLKNTEAFF
D gene: .; J gene: TRBJ1-2; clone size: .; V gene: TRBV28; CDR3 DNA: TGTGCCAGCAGTTCCTACAGGGACCATGGCTACACCTTC; CDR3 protein: CASSSYRDHGYTF
D gene: .; J gene: TRBJ2-3; clone size: .; V gene: TRBV2; CDR3 DNA: TGTGCCAGCAGTGAGACTGGTTCTAGCACAGATACGCAGTATTTT; CDR3 protein: CASSETGSSTDTQYF
D gene: TRBD1; J gene: TRBJ2-3; clone size: .; V gene: TRBV10-2; CDR3 DNA: TGCGCCAGCACCCTACAGGGGCTCACAGATACGCAGTATTTT; CDR3 protein: CASTLQGLTDTQYF
D gene: .; J gene: TRBJ2-1; clone size: once; V gene: TRBV7-9; CDR3 DNA: TGTGCCAGCAGCTTAAGAGGGGACATCTCCTACAATGAGCAGTTCTTC; CDR3 protein: CASSLRGDISYNEQFF
D gene: .; J gene: TRBJ2-3; clone size: .; V gene: TRBV5-6; CDR3 DNA: TGTGCCAGCAGCTTGGCCGCCGATAGCACAGATACGCAGTATTTT; CDR3 protein: CASSLAADSTDTQYF
D gene: TRBD1; J gene: TRBJ2-4; clone size: once; V gene: TRBV28; CDR3 DNA: TGTGCCAGCAGCGGACAGGGGGCTTTCGCCAAAAACATTCAGTACTTC; CDR3 protein: CASSGQGAFAKNIQYF
D gene: .; J gene: TRBJ2-7; clone size: many; V gene: TRBV5-1; CDR3 DNA: TGCGCCAGCAGCTCGGACAGTCACTACGAGCAGTACTTC; CDR3 protein: CASSSDSHYEQYF
D gene: .; J gene: TRBJ2-3; clone size: .; V gene: TRBV5-1; CDR3 DNA: TGCGCCAGCAGCCCCCTGGGTCCTAGCACAGATACGCAGTATTTT; CDR3 protein: CASSPLGPSTDTQYF
D gene: TRBD1; J gene: TRBJ2-2; clone size: .; V gene: TRBV18; CDR3 DNA: TGTGCCAGCTCACCGGACAGGGGACCAGCGGCCAACACCGGGGAGCTGTTTTTT; CDR3 protein: CASSPDRGPAANTGELFF
D gene: .; J gene: TRBJ1-1; clone size: .; V gene: TRBV27; CDR3 DNA: TGTGCCAGCAGCCGACAGGTGAACACTGAAGCTTTCTTT; CDR3 protein: CASSRQVNTEAFF
D gene: TRBD2; J gene: TRBJ2-7; clone size: .; V gene: TRBV9; CDR3 DNA: TGTGCCAGCAGCGCCGCAGCGGGAGGGCGATACGAGCAGTACTTC; CDR3 protein: CASSAAAGGRYEQYF
D gene: TRBD1; J gene: TRBJ2-3; clone size: few; V gene: TRBV2; CDR3 DNA: TGTGCCAGCAGCTCTGACAGGGCTAGCACAGATACGCAGTATTTT; CDR3 protein: CASSSDRASTDTQYF
D gene: TRBD1; J gene: TRBJ1-1; clone size: many; V gene: TRBV28; CDR3 DNA: TGTGCCAGCAGTCTAGCGCTACAGGGGAAAGCTTTCTTT; CDR3 protein: CASSLALQGKAFF
D gene: TRBD1; J gene: TRBJ2-7; clone size: .; V gene: TRBV5-1; CDR3 DNA: TGCGCCAGCAGCCTACAGGGGGCGTTATACGAGCAGTACTTC; CDR3 protein: CASSLQGALYEQYF
D gene: .; J gene: TRBJ2-5; clone size: few; V gene: TRBV7-2; CDR3 DNA: TGTGCCAGCAGCTCCGTCGGCCAAGGGGGGGAGACCCAGTACTTC; CDR3 protein: CASSSVGQGGETQYF
D gene: TRBD2; J gene: TRBJ2-5; clone size: .; V gene: TRBV5-1; CDR3 DNA: TGCGCCAGCCACCGCGGGGGAAATAAGGCAGGGGAGACCCAGTACTTC; CDR3 protein: CASHRGGNKAGETQYF
D gene: .; J gene: TRBJ2-5; clone size: few; V gene: TRBV18; CDR3 DNA: TGTGCCAGCTCACCACCCCTGGAAGAGACCCAGTACTTC; CDR3 protein: CASSPPLEETQYF
D gene: .; J gene: TRBJ1-3; clone size: .; V gene: TRBV9; CDR3 DNA: TGTGCCAGCAGGTCTTTTGGAAACACCATATATTTT; CDR3 protein: CASRSFGNTIYF
D gene: TRBD1; J gene: TRBJ2-7; clone size: .; V gene: TRBV5-8; CDR3 DNA: TGTGCCAGCAGCCCACCGGGACAGGGAAGCTCCTACGAGCAGTACTTC; CDR3 protein: CASSPPGQGSSYEQYF
D gene: TRBD1; J gene: TRBJ2-5; clone size: .; V gene: TRBV9; CDR3 DNA: TGTGCCAGCAGCCCGGGACAGTTGATTGAGACCCAGTACTTC; CDR3 protein: CASSPGQLIETQYF
D gene: .; J gene: TRBJ1-1; clone size: once; V gene: TRBV7-9; CDR3 DNA: TGTGCCAGCAGCTTAGATCGGGGTTCGAGCACTGAAGCTTTCTTT; CDR3 protein: CASSLDRGSSTEAFF
D gene: .; J gene: TRBJ1-3; clone size: .; V gene: TRBV5-6; CDR3 DNA: TGTGCCAGCAGCTCGGGGGAAAGACCCGAAGTAGGAAACACCATATATTTT; CDR3 protein: CASSSGERPEVGNTIYF
D gene: .; J gene: TRBJ2-2; clone size: .; V gene: TRBV4-2; CDR3 DNA: TGTGCCAGCAGCCAAGGGTCTACGAACACCGGGGAGCTGTTTTTT; CDR3 protein: CASSQGSTNTGELFF
D gene: TRBD1; J gene: TRBJ2-5; clone size: .; V gene: TRBV5-4; CDR3 DNA: TGTGCCAGCAGCCTCTGGACAGGAGAGACCCAGTACTTC; CDR3 protein: CASSLWTGETQYF
D gene: TRBD2; J gene: TRBJ2-1; clone size: .; V gene: TRBV7-2; CDR3 DNA: TGTGCCAGCAGCCTCGGACTAGTTTCCTACAATGAGCAGTTCTTC; CDR3 protein: CASSLGLVSYNEQFF
D gene: .; J gene: TRBJ2-2; clone size: .; V gene: TRBV28; CDR3 DNA: TGTGCCATCTCCCACCCCCATACCGGGGAGCTGTTTTTT; CDR3 protein: CAISHPHTGELFF
D gene: .; J gene: TRBJ2-2; clone size: few; V gene: TRBV7-2; CDR3 DNA: TGTGCCAGCAGCTTGATCCGTCTAGTGAGCACCGGGGAGCTGTTTTTT; CDR3 protein: CASSLIRLVSTGELFF
D gene: TRBD1; J gene: TRBJ2-1; clone size: .; V gene: TRBV7-7; CDR3 DNA: TGTGCTAGCAGCTTAAATGGAGACAGGGTCGATGAGCAGTTCTTC; CDR3 protein: CASSLNGDRVDEQFF